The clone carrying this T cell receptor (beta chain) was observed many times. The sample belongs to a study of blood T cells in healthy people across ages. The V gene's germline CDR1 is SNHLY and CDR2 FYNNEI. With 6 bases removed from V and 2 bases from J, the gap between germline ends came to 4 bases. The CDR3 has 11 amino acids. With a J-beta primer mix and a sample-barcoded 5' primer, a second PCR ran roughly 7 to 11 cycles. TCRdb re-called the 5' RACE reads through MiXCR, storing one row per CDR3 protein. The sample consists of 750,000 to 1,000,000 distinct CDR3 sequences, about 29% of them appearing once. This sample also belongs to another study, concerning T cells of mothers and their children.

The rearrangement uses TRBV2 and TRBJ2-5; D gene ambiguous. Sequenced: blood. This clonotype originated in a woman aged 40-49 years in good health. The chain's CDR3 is CASRQQETQYF. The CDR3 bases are TGTGCCAGCAGACAGCAAGAGACCCAGTACTTC.